The sequence of this T cell receptor beta chain was determined in a study of CD8 T cells in Susac syndrome. After extraction with the RNeasy kit, 0.5 to 1 ug of the RNA was reverse transcribed using random hexamers. Amplification of TCR beta CDR3 was carried out by immunoSEQ multiplex PCR, which covered 54 Vbeta and 13 Jbeta segments. TCRdb analysed the immunoSEQ multiplex PCR reads with MiXCR anew, one entry per CDR3 protein. This sample has hundreds of thousands of distinct CDR3 sequences; 85% occur once, and the top ten carry about 0.22%. From blood CD8+ and CD4+ T cells, the TCR beta chain was sequenced. The multiple sclerosis controls were treatment-naive patients with relapsing-remitting disease that was stable or active. The J segment lost 5 bases and the V segment lost 5 bases, leaving 8 bases of the junction unmatched. Germline V lookup: CDR1 SGHTA, CDR2 FQGTGA. The CDR3 totals 15 residues.

Source material: CD8+ T cells from PBMCs. This receptor was identified in a human donor with multiple sclerosis. This chain connects TRBV7-3 to TRBJ1-1; 10 bases align to TRBD1. This chain's CDR3 is CASSDGTGVWTEAFF. The CDR3, as DNA: TGTGCCAGCAGCGACGGGACAGGGGTTTGGACTGAAGCTTTCTTT. Full variable domain (remainder filled in from reference TRBV7-3 and TRBJ1-1): GAGVSQTPSNKVTEKGKYVELRCDPISGHTALYWYRQSLGQGPEFLIYFQGTGAADDSGLPNDRFFAVRPEGSVSTLKIQRTERGDSAVYLCASSDGTGVWTEAFFGQGTRLTVV.